The present entry profiles one T cell receptor (beta chain) with its context. The antigen remains unidentified. The data were taken from a study of OX40 agonist ivuxolimab in advanced cancers. Across the study: As their treatment, patients were administered ivuxolimab, an agonistic anti-OX40 (CD134) antibody. Eligibility admitted prior anti-PD-1, anti-PD-L1 or anti-CTLA-4 therapy; 40% had some.

The CDR3 contains 11 residues. Trimming left V 8 bases short and J 0 bases short, with 3 bases between. Germline V CDR1 and CDR2: MNHNY, SVGAGI (reference sequence). The study, taken as a whole, reports: Clonal expansion by week 6 occurred in CD4+ and CD8+ blood T cells (at 0.1 to 3.0 mg/kg).

Only in-frame clones appear in the TCRdb table, and some are missing; sequencing was by immunoSEQ multiplex PCR. The data show roughly 29,000 clones, around 90% seen once. The chain employs TRBV6-6 and TRBJ2-3; D gene unclear. The receptor was derived from an adult with an advanced solid tumor such as melanoma, head and neck, liver or kidney cancer. Sequenced material: CD4+ or CD8+ T cells sorted from blood, taken in a trial of the OX40 agonist ivuxolimab. This chain's CDR3 is CASWSTDTQYF. CDR3 nucleotides: TGTGCCAGCTGGAGCACAGATACGCAGTATTTT.